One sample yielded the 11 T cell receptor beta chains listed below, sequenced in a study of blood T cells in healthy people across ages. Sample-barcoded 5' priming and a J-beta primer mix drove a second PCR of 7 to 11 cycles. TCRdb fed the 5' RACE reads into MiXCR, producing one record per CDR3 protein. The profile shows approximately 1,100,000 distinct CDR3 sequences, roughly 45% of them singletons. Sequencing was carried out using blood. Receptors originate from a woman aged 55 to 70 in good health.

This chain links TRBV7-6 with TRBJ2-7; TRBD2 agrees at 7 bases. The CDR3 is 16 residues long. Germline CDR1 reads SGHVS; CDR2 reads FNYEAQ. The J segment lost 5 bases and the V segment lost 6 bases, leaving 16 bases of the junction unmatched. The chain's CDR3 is CASSSHLRGLGDEQYF. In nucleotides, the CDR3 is TGTGCCAGCAGTTCGCACCTGCGGGGGTTGGGGGACGAGCAGTACTTC.

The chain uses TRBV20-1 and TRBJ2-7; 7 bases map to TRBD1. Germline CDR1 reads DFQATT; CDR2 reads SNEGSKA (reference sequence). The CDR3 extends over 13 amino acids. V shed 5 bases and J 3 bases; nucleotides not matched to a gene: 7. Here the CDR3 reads CSARQGLRYEQYF. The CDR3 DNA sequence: TGCAGTGCTCGACAGGGCCTGCGCTACGAGCAGTACTTC.

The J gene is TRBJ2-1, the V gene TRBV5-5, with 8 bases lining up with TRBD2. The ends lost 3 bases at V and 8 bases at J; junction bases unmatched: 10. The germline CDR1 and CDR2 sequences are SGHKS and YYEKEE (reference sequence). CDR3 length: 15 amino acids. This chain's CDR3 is CASSSERELAYEQFF. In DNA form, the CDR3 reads TGTGCCAGCAGCTCCGAGCGGGAGCTGGCCTATGAGCAGTTCTTC.

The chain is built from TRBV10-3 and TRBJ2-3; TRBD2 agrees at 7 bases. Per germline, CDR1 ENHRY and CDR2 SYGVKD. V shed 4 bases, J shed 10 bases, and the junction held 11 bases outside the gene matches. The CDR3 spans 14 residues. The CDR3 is CAISGGLDTASQYF. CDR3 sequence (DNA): TGTGCCATCAGTGGAGGACTAGACACGGCTTCGCAGTATTTT.

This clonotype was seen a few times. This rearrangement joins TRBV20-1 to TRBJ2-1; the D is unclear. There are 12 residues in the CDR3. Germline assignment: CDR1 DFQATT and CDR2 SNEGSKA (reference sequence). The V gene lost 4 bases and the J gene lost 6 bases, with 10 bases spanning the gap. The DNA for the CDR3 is TGCAGTGCTACCGTGTCCGGCAATGAGCAGTTCTTC. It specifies CSATVSGNEQFF.

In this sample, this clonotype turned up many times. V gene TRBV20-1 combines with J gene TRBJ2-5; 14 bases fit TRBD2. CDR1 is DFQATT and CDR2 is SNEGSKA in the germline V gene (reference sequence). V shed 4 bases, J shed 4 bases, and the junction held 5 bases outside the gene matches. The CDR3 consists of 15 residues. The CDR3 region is CSATRLAGGPETQYF. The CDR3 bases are TGCAGTGCTACCAGACTAGCGGGAGGGCCAGAGACCCAGTACTTC.

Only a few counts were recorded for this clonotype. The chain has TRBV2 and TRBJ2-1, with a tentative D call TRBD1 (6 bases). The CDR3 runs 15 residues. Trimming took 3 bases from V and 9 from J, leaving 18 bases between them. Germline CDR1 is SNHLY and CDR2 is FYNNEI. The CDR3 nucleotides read TGTGCCAGCAGTGACCCCGGATCAGGGGCGGGTGAGCAGTTCTTC. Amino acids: CASSDPGSGAGEQFF.

The CDR3 coding sequence is TGTGCCAGCAGTTTTGTATGGGAGGGCCAAGAGACCCAGTACTTC. Its translation is CASSFVWEGQETQYF. The chain uses TRBV27 and TRBJ2-5, with 7 bases matching TRBD2. CDR3 length: 15 residues. Germline assignment: CDR1 MNHEY and CDR2 SMNVEV (reference sequence). The junction had 5 bases not matched to a gene; V was cut back by 3 bases and J by 1 base.

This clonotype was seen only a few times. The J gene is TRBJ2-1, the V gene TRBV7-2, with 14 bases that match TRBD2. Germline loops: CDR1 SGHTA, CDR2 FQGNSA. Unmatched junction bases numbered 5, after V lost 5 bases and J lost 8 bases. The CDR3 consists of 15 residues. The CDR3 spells CASSNRTSGRYEQFF. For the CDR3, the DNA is TGTGCCAGCAGCAATCGGACTAGCGGGAGGTATGAGCAGTTCTTC.

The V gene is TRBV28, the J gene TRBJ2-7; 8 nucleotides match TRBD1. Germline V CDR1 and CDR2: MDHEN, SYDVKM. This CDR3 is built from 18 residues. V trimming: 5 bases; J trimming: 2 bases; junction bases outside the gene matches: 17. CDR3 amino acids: CASSRSPPQTGVPYEQYF. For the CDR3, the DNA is TGTGCCAGCAGTCGCAGTCCACCCCAGACAGGGGTCCCCTACGAGCAGTACTTC.

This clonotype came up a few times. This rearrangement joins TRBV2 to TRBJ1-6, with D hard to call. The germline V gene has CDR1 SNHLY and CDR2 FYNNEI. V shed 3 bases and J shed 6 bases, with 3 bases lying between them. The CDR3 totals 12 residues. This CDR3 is CASSDTNSPLHF. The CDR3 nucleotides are TGTGCCAGCAGTGACACTAATTCACCCCTCCACTTT.